The 2 T cell receptor beta chains in this list originate from one sample, sequenced in a study of vaccination and CD4 T cells after COVID-19. These TCRs' antigens remain unknown. An Oncomine TCR Beta short-read assay was used to sequence the DNA from cultured CD4+ T cells. TCRdb redid the calling of the PCR reads with MiXCR, one entry per CDR3 protein. The sample records under 25,000 distinct CDR3 sequences, 67% being singletons. As to treatment: approximately nine-day PBMC culture with coronavirus spike peptide pools or control peptides (ViraFEST assay). Input material: CD4+ T cells from blood, cultured in vitro. The receptors here all came from a human donor who had recovered from COVID-19.

This chain links TRBV20-1 with TRBJ1-4; D is unresolved. There are 13 residues in the CDR3. Germline-derived CDR1 and CDR2 are DFQATT and SNEGSKA (reference sequence). Trimming took 4 bases from V and 0 from J, leaving 6 bases between them. DNA for the CDR3: TGCAGTGCTACCAGGACAACTAATGAAAAACTGTTTTTT. Amino acid sequence: CSATRTTNEKLFF.

Points on this clonotype: The junction departs from the called germline gene at one end, perhaps through a read error. The V gene is TRBV15, the J gene TRBJ1-2; maybe TRBD1 (6 bases). The CDR3 has 14 amino acids. Germline V lookup: CDR1 LNHNV, CDR2 YYDKDF (reference sequence). The CDR3 DNA sequence: TGTACCACCAGCAGAGATATGGAGGGGGGCGGCTACACCTTC. It yields the protein CTTSRDMEGGGYTF. Looking up the rest from reference TRBV15 and TRBJ1-2 gives the full variable domain: DAMVIQNPRYQVTQFGKPVTLSCSQTLNHNVMYWYQQKSSQAPKLLFHYYDKDFNNEADTPDNFQSRRPNTSFCFLDIRSPGLGDTAMYLCTTSRDMEGGGYTFGSGTRLTVV.